The text below deals with one T cell receptor beta chain. As handled by the study authors: Reference gene primer amplification in the assay estimated nucleated cell counts. Some clones are missing from TCRdb's copy, which holds only in-frame ones; the method was immunoSEQ multiplex PCR. That table is the source of V, J and clone size, and D and trimming were worked out from the DNA. The table shows tens of thousands of clones, with roughly 89% occurring only once. This specimen comes from a study of blood T cell repertoires in COVID-19. For the study at large: Italy, Spain and the United States were the sources of the convalescent and acute COVID-19 samples. PBMCs, B-cell-depleted T cells, or T cells were the source of the cDNA or gDNA that made up the material.

The V gene's germline CDR1 is SNHLY and CDR2 FYNNEI. There are 16 residues in the CDR3. Trimming shortened V by 4 bases and J by 0 bases, and 13 bases separated the two germline ends. Sequenced material: peripheral blood. This sequence joins TRBV2 and TRBJ1-5; perhaps TRBD1 as D (5 bases). This sequence was found in a woman in her fifties or sixties with active COVID-19. In nucleotides, the CDR3 is TGTGCCAGCAGTGTGCGACAGATAGTTAGCAATCAGCCCCAGCATTTT. This translates into CASSVRQIVSNQPQHF.